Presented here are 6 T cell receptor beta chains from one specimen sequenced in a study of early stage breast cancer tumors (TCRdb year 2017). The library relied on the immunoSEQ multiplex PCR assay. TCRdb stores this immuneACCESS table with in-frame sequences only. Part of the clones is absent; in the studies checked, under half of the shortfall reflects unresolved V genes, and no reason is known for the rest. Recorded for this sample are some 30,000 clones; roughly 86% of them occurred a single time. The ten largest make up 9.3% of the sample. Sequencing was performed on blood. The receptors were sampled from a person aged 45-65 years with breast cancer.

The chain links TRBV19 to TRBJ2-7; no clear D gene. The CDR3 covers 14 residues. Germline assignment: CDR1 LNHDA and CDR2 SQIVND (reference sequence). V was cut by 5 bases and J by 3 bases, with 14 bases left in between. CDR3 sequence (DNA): TGTGCCAGTAGTGCTTCGAGTTATGGCTACGAGCAGTACTTC. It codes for CASSASSYGYEQYF.

Written as DNA, the CDR3 is TGTGCCAGCAGCTTGAGGGTGGTAGAGACCCAGTACTTC. Its protein product is CASSLRVVETQYF. The chain combines TRBV5-6 with TRBJ2-5; the D is unclear. V gave up 1 base and J gave up 4 bases, with 8 bases separating them. CDR1 is SGHDT, CDR2 YYEEEE, per germline. This CDR3 contains 13 residues.

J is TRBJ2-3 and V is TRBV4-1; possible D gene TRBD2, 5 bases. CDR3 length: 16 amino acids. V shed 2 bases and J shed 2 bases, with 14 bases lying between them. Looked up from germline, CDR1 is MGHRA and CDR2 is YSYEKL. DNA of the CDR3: TGCGCCAGCAGCCAAATGCCGTCCGGGGACACAGATACGCAGTATTTT. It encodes CASSQMPSGDTDTQYF.

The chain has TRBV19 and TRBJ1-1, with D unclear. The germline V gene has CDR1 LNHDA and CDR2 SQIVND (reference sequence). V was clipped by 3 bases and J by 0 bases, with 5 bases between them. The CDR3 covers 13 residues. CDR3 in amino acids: CASSILMNTEAFF. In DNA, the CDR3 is TGTGCCAGTAGTATTTTAATGAACACTGAAGCTTTCTTT.

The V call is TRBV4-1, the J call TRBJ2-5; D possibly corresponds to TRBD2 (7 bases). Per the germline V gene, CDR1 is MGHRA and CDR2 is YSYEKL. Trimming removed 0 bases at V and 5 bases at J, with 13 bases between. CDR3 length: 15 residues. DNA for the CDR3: TGCGCCAGCAGCCAAGACGACGGGGGGCCGGAGACCCAGTACTTC. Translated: CASSQDDGGPETQYF.

The CDR3 region has the DNA TGCGCCAGCAGCCAAGGTACCACAGATACGCAGTATTTT. It encodes CASSQGTTDTQYF. J is TRBJ2-3 and V is TRBV4-1, with D uncertain. Germline CDR1 and CDR2: MGHRA and YSYEKL. The CDR3 runs 13 residues. V was trimmed by 1 base and J by 2 bases, leaving 4 bases between them.